The 21 T cell receptor beta chains below were found in one sample sequenced in a study of blood T cell repertoires in COVID-19. The assay was immunoSEQ multiplex PCR, and TCRdb's table has in-frame clones only and misses some. Of about 80,000 clones listed, 75% to 85% are singletons. Input material: peripheral blood. The source of these receptors is a man aged 50-59 years with COVID-19, enrolled during active disease.

A note on this clone: Distinct nucleotide sequences in the sample also encode this CDR3. V is TRBV9 and J is TRBJ2-3, with 8 positions matching TRBD2. Trimming at V came to 0 bases and at J to 2 bases, leaving 2 bases not matched to a gene. Germline V gene lookup returns CDR1 SGDLS and CDR2 YYNGEE. The CDR3 sequence is 15 residues long. DNA for the CDR3: TGTGCCAGCAGCGTAGGCGGGAGGCACACAGATACGCAGTATTTT. Its translation is CASSVGGRHTDTQYF.

The chain uses TRBV18 and TRBJ1-4, with 7 bases fitting TRBD1. Germline CDR1 reads KGHSH; CDR2 reads LQKENI. The ends lost 5 bases at V and 0 bases at J; junction bases unmatched: 0. The CDR3 loop spans 14 amino acids. The CDR3 DNA sequence: TGTGCCAGCTCAGACAGGGCAACTAATGAAAAACTGTTTTTT. Translating it yields CASSDRATNEKLFF.

The chain links TRBV11-3 to TRBJ2-1; D perhaps matches TRBD1 (6 bases). The CDR3 contains 13 residues. V was clipped by 5 bases and J by 3 bases, with 8 bases between them. Looked up from germline, CDR1 is SGHNT and CDR2 is YENEEA. CDR3 bases: TGTGCCAGCAGCCAAGGGGGCTACAATGAGCAGTTCTTC. Its translation is CASSQGGYNEQFF.

CDR3 residues: CASSYYGGAGETQYF. CDR3 nucleotides: TGTGCCAGCAGTTACTACGGGGGGGCTGGGGAGACCCAGTACTTC. The rearrangement uses TRBV6-2 or TRBV6-3 and TRBJ2-5, with 8 bases fitting TRBD2. The trim removed 1 base at V and 5 bases at J, leaving 6 bases unmatched. The CDR3 spans 15 residues. Looked up from germline, CDR1 is MNHEY and CDR2 is SVGEGT.

The genes are TRBV5-7 and TRBJ2-7; D is undetermined. TRBV5-7 is an ORF, and what it does is uncertain. The CDR3 loop spans 15 amino acids. V gave up 4 bases and J gave up 0 bases, with 14 bases separating them. The CDR3 DNA is TGTGCCAGCAGCCGACGGCAGGATAGCTCCTACGAGCAGTACTTC. The encoded protein is CASSRRQDSSYEQYF.

The gene calls are TRBV5-1 and TRBJ2-7, with D tentatively TRBD2 (5 bases). The CDR3 is 14 residues long. CDR1 is SGHRS, CDR2 YFSETQ, per germline. V lost 0 bases to trimming and J lost 4 bases, with 11 bases between them. CDR3 coding DNA: TGCGCCAGCAGCTTGGGGTTCTCGGGGTACGAGCAGTACTTC. Its translation is CASSLGFSGYEQYF.

The V and J genes are TRBV15 and TRBJ2-7, with 11 bases identical to TRBD2. CDR1 is LNHNV, CDR2 YYDKDF, per germline (reference sequence). The CDR3 is made up of 18 amino acids. The junction had 8 bases not matched to a gene; V was cut back by 0 bases and J by 1 base. CDR3 protein: CATSRDPIGTSGSYEQYF. CDR3 coding DNA: TGTGCCACCAGCAGAGATCCCATCGGGACTAGCGGATCCTACGAGCAGTACTTC.

The V call is TRBV5-1, the J call TRBJ2-1, with no clear D. Germline V gene sequence: CDR1 SGHRS, CDR2 YFSETQ. V was cut by 4 bases and J by 7 bases, with 9 bases left in between. This CDR3 is built from 12 residues. The CDR3 is CASSPVRNEQFF. Here the CDR3 DNA reads TGCGCCAGCAGCCCGGTACGGAATGAGCAGTTCTTC.

This rearrangement joins TRBV18 to TRBJ2-7; 7 bases align to TRBD1. Germline CDR1 is KGHSH and CDR2 is LQKENI. Losses at the gene ends were 6 bases for V and 6 bases for J; bases not matched to a gene: 8. CDR3 length equals 13 residues. The CDR3 sequence is CASSWTGRSEQYF. CDR3 DNA sequence: TGTGCCAGCTCTTGGACAGGACGGAGCGAGCAGTACTTC. Looking up the rest from reference TRBV18 and TRBJ2-7 gives the full variable domain: NAGVMQNPRHLVRRRGQEARLRCSPMKGHSHVYWYRQLPEEGLKFMVYLQKENIIDESGMPKERFSAEFPKEGPSILRIQQVVRGDSAAYFCASSWTGRSEQYFGPGTRLTVT.

This clone was counted a single time. A read error may produce the germline difference seen at one junction end. The gene calls are TRBV10-3 and TRBJ1-1, with 7 bases lining up with TRBD1. There are 13 residues in the CDR3. CDR1 and CDR2 (germline): ENHRY, SYGVKD. The CDR3 sequence: CAVRQGLNTEAFF. For the CDR3, the DNA is TGTGCCGTCAGACAGGGACTGAACACTGAAGCTTTCTTT.

The V gene is TRBV12-3 or TRBV12-4, the J gene TRBJ1-1; D gene ambiguous. The CDR3 sequence is 13 residues long. V lost 6 bases, J lost 0 bases, and 8 bases lay in between. CDR3 nucleotides: TGTGCCAGCAGCCCCCCAGTGAACACTGAAGCTTTCTTT. Translated, it gives CASSPPVNTEAFF.

V and J are TRBV4-2 and TRBJ2-3; 7 nucleotides line up with TRBD2. This CDR3 is built from 16 residues. Germline V gene data show CDR1 as LGHNA and CDR2 as YNFKEQ. The trim removed 0 bases at V and 5 bases at J, leaving 8 bases unmatched. The CDR3 DNA reads as TGTGCCAGCAGCCAAGAAGGTAGCGGGTTGGGAGATACGCAGTATTTT. It encodes CASSQEGSGLGDTQYF.

This chain connects TRBV28 to TRBJ1-1, with 9 nucleotides matching TRBD1. The germline V gene encodes CDR1 MDHEN and CDR2 SYDVKM. The CDR3 contains 15 residues. J was trimmed by 6 bases and V by 5 bases; bases with no gene match: 10. The CDR3 nucleotides are TGTGCCAGCAGTAAACCGGGACAGGGAACTCCTGAAGCTTTCTTT. Encoded protein: CASSKPGQGTPEAFF. Based on the CDR3 plus reference TRBV28 and TRBJ1-1, the full variable domain is DVKVTQSSRYLVKRTGEKVFLECVQDMDHENMFWYRQDPGLGLRLIYFSYDVKMKEKGDIPEGYSVSREKKERFSLILESASTNQTSMYLCASSKPGQGTPEAFFGQGTRLTVV.

The chain carries TRBV2 and TRBJ2-7; TRBD1 might be the D (6 bases). The germline CDR1 and CDR2 sequences are SNHLY and FYNNEI. V lost 11 bases, J lost 2 bases, and 25 bases lay in between. CDR3 length: 16 amino acids. The CDR3 nucleotides read TGTGCCGCCCGTGGCCGAACCGGGACACGAACCTACGAGCAGTACTTC. This encodes CAARGRTGTRTYEQYF. The variable domain in full, completed from reference TRBV2 and TRBJ2-7, reads EPEVTQTPSHQVTQMGQEVILRCVPISNHLYFYWYRQILGQKVEFLVSFYNNEISEKSEIFDDQFSVERPDGSNFTLKIRSTKLEDSAMYFCAARGRTGTRTYEQYFGPGTRLTVT.

The chain recombines TRBV19 with TRBJ2-3; 7 nucleotides agree with TRBD1. Germline CDR1 reads LNHDA; CDR2 reads SQIVND (reference sequence). The length of the CDR3 is 14 residues. Trimming took 7 bases from V and 1 from J; bases not matched to a gene: 5. The CDR3 DNA reads as TGTGCCAGTACCAGACAGGGAGGCACAGATACGCAGTATTTT. Translation gives CASTRQGGTDTQYF.

Points on this clone: The germline gene is not matched at one end of the junction; a read error may be the cause. V is TRBV5-5 and J is TRBJ1-1; tentatively, D is TRBD1 (5 bases). The CDR3 is 12 residues long. From germline, CDR1 is SGHKS and CDR2 YYEKEE (reference sequence). The CDR3 coding sequence is TGTGCCAGCAGATTGGTCCAGGGCCAAGCTTTCTTT. Translation gives CASRLVQGQAFF.

The rearrangement uses TRBV6-5 and TRBJ2-7, with D tentatively TRBD1 (8 bases). Germline V lookup: CDR1 MNHEY, CDR2 SVGAGI. The ends were cut back, 6 bases at V and 6 bases at J, with 15 bases in the middle. The CDR3 runs 13 residues. CDR3: CASRGNRGGEQYF. As DNA, the CDR3 is TGTGCCAGCAGGGGGAACAGGGGGGGCGAGCAGTACTTC.

The chain recombines TRBV18 with TRBJ2-2, with 11 bases identical to TRBD2. The CDR3 is made up of 16 amino acids. The germline V gene encodes CDR1 KGHSH and CDR2 LQKENI. With 2 bases clipped from V and 7 bases from J, the junction kept 6 bases outside the gene matches. The CDR3 DNA follows: TGTGCCAGCTCACCAAGATTACTAGCGGGAGTCGGGGAGCTGTTTTTT. The encoded protein is CASSPRLLAGVGELFF.

This chain uses TRBV7-9 with TRBJ2-3; D call uncertain. In germline, CDR1 is SEHNR, CDR2 FQNEAQ (reference sequence). This CDR3 region has 15 residues. V lost 5 bases and J 2 bases, leaving 14 bases between the germline ends. For the CDR3, the DNA is TGTGCCAGCAGCCCCCTCTATGATCCCACAGATACGCAGTATTTT. It yields the protein CASSPLYDPTDTQYF.

The chain is built from TRBV29-1 and TRBJ2-2; 11 bases match TRBD2. Germline V CDR1 and CDR2: SQVTM, ANQGSEA. The CDR3 extends over 16 amino acids. V dropped 1 base and J dropped 6; count of bases not matched to a gene: 7. This CDR3 is CSVEGSLAGGPGELFF. The CDR3 DNA reads as TGCAGCGTTGAAGGGAGTCTAGCGGGAGGCCCCGGGGAGCTGTTTTTT.

The chain recombines TRBV11-2 with TRBJ1-3, with a tentative D call TRBD1 (6 bases). The V and J ends lost 1 base and 4 bases respectively, with 8 bases between them. The germline gives CDR1 SGHAT, CDR2 FQNNGV. This CDR3 has 14 residues. Written as DNA, the CDR3 is TGTGCCAGCAGCTTAGGAACAGGGGGAAACACCATATATTTT. It specifies CASSLGTGGNTIYF.